A single T cell receptor (beta chain) is shown here with its context. This clonotype was found many times. Its antigen target is currently unknown. No much larger clone exists at a distance of one base, and base qualities are not known. Sequencing instrument: Illumina HiSeq 2500. Quantitative 5'-RACE with molecular barcodes was used to prepare TCR beta libraries. The source study handled its data this way. To identify disease-linked TCR variants, a new computational method was used, one built on a probabilistic model of VDJ rearrangement. TCRdb cleaned the public reads at Q25 with fastp, built clones with MiXCR and kept in-frame beta chains. Each entry is one CDR3 protein sequence, shown with its most common DNA and genes. These V and J calls rely on TCRdb rather than the paper's analysis. In all, the sample holds 330,000 or so distinct CDR3 sequences, and under 8.5% of those were seen once. Approximately 14% of the sample goes to the ten largest clones.

This sample was taken from a study of CD8 T cells in ankylosing spondylitis (dated by TCRdb to 2017 to 2019). Concerning the study at large: The study set out to find disease-linked TCR variants by profiling T cell receptor beta repertoires in ankylosing spondylitis patients and healthy donors. The whole study cohort included roughly 110 healthy donors and some 27 ankylosing spondylitis patients. Peripheral blood was sampled, and synovial fluid was additionally collected from ankylosing spondylitis patients.

Here is what the overall study found, with its caveats: The disease-linked clones showed a CD8+ phenotype and occurred at relatively low frequencies in peripheral blood. Significant enrichment of the disease-linked clones was reported in matched synovial fluid samples from ankylosing spondylitis patients. Blood from ankylosing spondylitis patients appeared to be characterized by a TCR beta motif composed of under 10 highly homologous amino acid variants. Some motif variants were previously reported in synovial fluid and blood of reactive arthritis patients, suggesting common disease-initiation mechanisms.

The CDR3 starts with the cysteine, ends with the phenylalanine, and has 15 residues. The only DNA kept is the CDR3, 45 bases in frame from the first base. The germline V gene supplies CDR1 SGHTA and CDR2 FQGTGA. V lost 0 bases and J lost 2 bases; the stretch between them is 9 bases long. The rearranged chain carries TRBV7-3 and TRBJ2-3; a tentative D match to TRBD2 spans 5 bases. Sequenced material: blood, either unsorted or a sorted T cell fraction (not recorded which). The sequence came from a male donor with ankylosing spondylitis. The CDR3 region reads CASSLTTGNTDTQYF. The bases are TGTGCCAGCAGCTTAACCACGGGAAACACAGATACGCAGTATTTT.